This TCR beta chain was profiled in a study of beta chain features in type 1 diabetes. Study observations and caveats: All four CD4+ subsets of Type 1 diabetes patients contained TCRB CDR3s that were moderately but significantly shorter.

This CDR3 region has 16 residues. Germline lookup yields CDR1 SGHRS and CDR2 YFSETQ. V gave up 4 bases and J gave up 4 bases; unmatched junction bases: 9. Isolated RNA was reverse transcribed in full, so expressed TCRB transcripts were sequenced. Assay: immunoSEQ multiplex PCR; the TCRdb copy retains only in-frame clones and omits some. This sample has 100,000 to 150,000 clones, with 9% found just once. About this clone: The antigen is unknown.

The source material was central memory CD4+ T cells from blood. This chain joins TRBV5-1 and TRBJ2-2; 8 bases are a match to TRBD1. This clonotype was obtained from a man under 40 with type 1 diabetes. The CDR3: CASSPGQGVGTGELFF. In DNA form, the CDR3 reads TGCGCCAGCAGCCCAGGACAGGGTGTAGGCACCGGGGAGCTGTTTTTT.